Below, 27 T cell receptor beta chains from the same sample are listed, as sequenced in a study of blood T cells in healthy people across ages (dated by TCRdb to the mid-2010s). Receptor amplification or capture employed 5' RACE. This sample was sequenced with an Illumina HiSeq 2500. A second PCR of roughly 7 to 12 cycles was performed with a sample-barcoded 5' primer and a J-beta primer mix. Using fastp trimming at Q25 and MiXCR clonotype assembly, TCRdb reanalyzed the public sequencing data and kept in-frame beta chains. Each entry is one CDR3 protein sequence, shown with its most common DNA and genes. Present in this sample are around 1.7 million distinct CDR3 sequences, 28% of which were seen just once. The ten largest clones capture around 7.7% of the sample. Material: blood. These receptors were collected from a woman in her twenties or thirties in good health.

This clonotype has more than one count but fewer than ten. V and J are TRBV30 and TRBJ2-4, with TRBD2 identical over 11 bases. The DNA matches TRBJ2-7 better at its end, which makes the J call doubtful. CDR3 length: 14 amino acids. Germline V gene sequence: CDR1 GTSNPN, CDR2 SVGIG (reference sequence). The CDR3 reads CAWRLAGATYEQYF. The CDR3 DNA sequence: TGTGCCTGGAGACTAGCGGGAGCGACCTACGAGCAGTACTTC.

This chain links TRBV20-1 with TRBJ2-5; a weak D match, TRBD2 (5 bases). Germline lookup yields CDR1 DFQATT and CDR2 SNEGSKA (reference sequence). The CDR3 runs 14 residues. V dropped 3 bases and J dropped 5 bases, with 16 bases sitting between them. The CDR3 region is CSARSSWGDETQYF. The CDR3 nucleotides are TGCAGTGCTAGGTCTAGCTGGGGAGACGAGACCCAGTACTTC.

This clonotype was counted a few times. The rearrangement joins TRBV12-3 or TRBV12-4 to TRBJ1-4, with D unresolved. Trimming pared 8 bases from V and 8 bases from J, leaving 18 bases between. The CDR3 loop spans 14 amino acids. DNA for the CDR3: TGTGCCAGCGCATTCCGGGGAAAAGGGGAAAAACTGTTTTTT. Amino acids: CASAFRGKGEKLFF.

The J gene is TRBJ2-5, the V gene TRBV27, with TRBD2 identical over 11 bases. The length of the CDR3 is 15 residues. Germline V gene data show CDR1 as MNHEY and CDR2 as SMNVEV (reference sequence). Trimming removed 5 bases from V and 11 bases from J; junction bases left unmatched: 13. The CDR3 here is CASSLIAGGNNEQYF. DNA for the CDR3: TGTGCCAGCAGTCTTATAGCGGGAGGGAATAATGAGCAGTACTTC.

This clonotype was counted a few times. The gene calls are TRBV29-1 and TRBJ2-3, with D unclear. V lost 7 bases to trimming and J lost 1 base, with 9 bases between them. The CDR3 runs to 12 residues. Per germline, CDR1 SQVTM and CDR2 ANQGSEA. The CDR3 sequence is CSAPSGTDTQYF. DNA of the CDR3: TGCAGCGCCCCGAGTGGCACAGATACGCAGTATTTT.

In its sample, this clonotype was seen many times. This rearrangement joins TRBV5-5 to TRBJ2-2; possibly TRBD1 for D (6 bases). Trimming shortened V by 2 bases and J by 4 bases, and 15 bases separated the two germline ends. The germline CDR1 and CDR2 sequences are SGHKS and YYEKEE (reference sequence). The CDR3 covers 16 residues. The CDR3 protein is CASSFDRLAGTGELFF. The CDR3 DNA sequence: TGTGCCAGCAGCTTCGACAGGCTGGCCGGCACCGGGGAGCTGTTTTTT.

The V gene is TRBV7-3, the J gene TRBJ2-7; 7 bases are shared with TRBD2. With V trimmed by 5 bases and J by 5 bases, 12 bases remained unmatched. The germline V gene encodes CDR1 SGHTA and CDR2 FQGTGA. The CDR3 sequence is 15 residues long. The CDR3 sequence is CASSPRAAGMNEQYF. As DNA, the CDR3 is TGTGCCAGCAGCCCCCGGGCAGCGGGGATGAACGAGCAGTACTTC.

This clonotype occurred once. The chain combines TRBV2 with TRBJ1-1; the D is unclear. The V gene lost 7 bases and the J gene lost 1 base, with 10 bases spanning the gap. Germline CDR1 SNHLY, CDR2 FYNNEI. The CDR3 is 13 amino acids. For the CDR3, the DNA is TGTGCCAGCAAAGTAGATCAGAACACTGAAGCTTTCTTT. It encodes CASKVDQNTEAFF.

The chain employs TRBV3-1 and TRBJ2-7; D not resolved. The end of the DNA aligns better with TRBJ2-5, so the J call may be wrong. Germline loops: CDR1 LGHDT, CDR2 YNNKEL (reference sequence). The CDR3 covers 14 residues. CDR3 amino acids: CASSQDWRSRTQYF. The CDR3 nucleotides read TGTGCCAGCAGCCAAGATTGGAGAAGTCGGACCCAGTACTTC.

This clonotype was seen at least ten times. The J gene is TRBJ2-1, the V gene TRBV7-9; no clear D gene. This CDR3 is built from 12 residues. The V gene lost 5 bases and the J gene lost 7 bases, with 9 bases spanning the gap. Germline V gives CDR1 SEHNR, CDR2 FQNEAQ (reference sequence). The DNA of the CDR3 is TGTGCCAGCAGCCCGTATGGGAATGAGCAGTTCTTC. Translating gives CASSPYGNEQFF.

V gene TRBV6-1 combines with J gene TRBJ1-2; 7 positions match TRBD1. The CDR3 totals 15 residues. Germline V gives CDR1 MNHNS, CDR2 SASEGT. Unmatched junction bases numbered 9, after V lost 7 bases and J lost 1 base. The CDR3 bases are TGTGCCAGCACCGGGACAGTCAAGGTTAACTATGGCTACACCTTC. Its protein product is CASTGTVKVNYGYTF.

This clonotype appeared a few times. This sequence joins TRBV20-1 and TRBJ1-2, with unresolved D. Germline V lookup: CDR1 DFQATT, CDR2 SNEGSKA (reference sequence). The CDR3 runs 13 residues. Deletions cut 5 bases from V and 4 bases from J, with 14 bases between. The CDR3 DNA follows: TGCAGTGCTGCCCATGGGGAGGTCTATGGCTACACCTTC. Its translation: CSAAHGEVYGYTF.

There are a few counts of this clonotype. The V gene is TRBV12-3 or TRBV12-4, the J gene TRBJ1-1; a possible D gene is TRBD1 (5 bases). The CDR3 is made up of 14 amino acids. V was shortened by 6 bases and J by 0 bases, with 11 bases between the two germline ends. CDR3 loop: CASSTTDLNTEAFF. CDR3 in DNA: TGTGCCAGCAGCACGACAGATTTGAACACTGAAGCTTTCTTT.

The V and J genes are TRBV12-3 or TRBV12-4 and TRBJ2-1; 8 nucleotides align to TRBD2. The CDR3 consists of 15 residues. J gave up 13 bases and V 5 bases, and 16 bases lay outside the gene matches. The CDR3 nucleotides read TGTGCCAGCAGTCTCCAGGGGCTAGCGGGTTATCATCAGTTCTTC. This encodes CASSLQGLAGYHQFF.

Turning to this clonotype: The CDR3 ends on some other residue instead of the conserved phenylalanine or tryptophan, so this is likely a read error. V is TRBV6-5 and J is TRBJ1-1; 8 positions match TRBD1. The CDR3 has 14 residues. In germline, CDR1 is MNHEY, CDR2 SVGAGI. The ends lost 4 bases at V and 3 bases at J; junction bases unmatched: 4. CDR3 sequence reads: CASSLQGDDTEAFC. The CDR3 DNA reads as TGTGCCAGCAGTTTACAGGGGGACGACACTGAAGCTTTCTGT.

This clonotype was counted a few times. V and J are TRBV3-1 and TRBJ2-7; D is perhaps TRBD2 (6 bases). Germline V gene lookup returns CDR1 LGHDT and CDR2 YNNKEL (reference sequence). The CDR3 is 13 residues long. V dropped 1 base and J dropped 5 bases, with 9 bases sitting between them. CDR3 loop: CASSQVSGDEQYF. CDR3 nucleotides: TGTGCCAGCAGCCAAGTGTCGGGAGACGAGCAGTACTTC.

This clonotype came up a few times. A much more abundant neighbour one base away suggests this may be a read error. The genes are TRBV7-6 and TRBJ2-1, with 9 bases fitting TRBD2. V lost 1 base and J lost 8; bases outside the gene matches: 3. There are 14 residues in the CDR3. Germline CDR1 is SGHVS and CDR2 is FNYEAQ. The CDR3 coding sequence is TGTGCCAGCAGCTTAGTCCCTAGCGGGGATGAGCAGTTCTTC. Residues: CASSLVPSGDEQFF.

The chain recombines TRBV6-6 with TRBJ2-1; maybe TRBD2 (6 bases). CDR1 is MNHNY and CDR2 is SVGAGI in the germline V gene (reference sequence). Trimming left V 3 bases short and J 8 bases short, with 11 bases between. This CDR3 contains 13 residues. CDR3 sequence: CASSYGGAYEQFF. CDR3 coding DNA: TGTGCCAGCAGTTATGGAGGGGCGTATGAGCAGTTCTTC.

This chain joins TRBV29-1 and TRBJ1-1; D gene uncertain. This CDR3 contains 12 residues. The V gene lost 4 bases and the J gene lost 5 bases, with 11 bases spanning the gap. Germline loops: CDR1 SQVTM, CDR2 ANQGSEA. CDR3 residues: CSVATVVTEAFF. In nucleotides, the CDR3 is TGCAGCGTTGCCACAGTGGTAACTGAAGCTTTCTTT. The complete variable domain, with remaining parts taken from reference TRBV29-1 and TRBJ1-1, reads SAVISQKPSRDICQRGTSLTIQCQVDSQVTMMFWYRQQPGQSLTLIATANQGSEATYESGFVIDKFPISRPNLTFSTLTVSNMSPEDSSIYLCSVATVVTEAFFGQGTRLTVV.

This clonotype showed up just once. The chain joins TRBV7-2 to TRBJ2-5, with D perhaps TRBD2 (6 bases). This CDR3 has 15 residues. Trimming cost V 2 bases and J 4 bases, with 14 bases left between them. The germline V gene has CDR1 SGHTA and CDR2 FQGNSA. The CDR3 loop is CASSLRGVVVETQYF. CDR3 DNA sequence: TGTGCCAGCAGCTTACGCGGGGTGGTGGTAGAGACCCAGTACTTC.

The V call is TRBV28, the J call TRBJ1-2, with D possibly matching TRBD1 (6 bases). In germline, CDR1 is MDHEN, CDR2 SYDVKM. The CDR3 is 16 residues long. Trimming stripped 3 bases from V and 6 bases from J, with 20 bases between. As DNA, the CDR3 is TGTGCCAGCAGTTTTCTCCTCTCACAGGGAGGCGATGGCTACACCTTC. Translating gives CASSFLLSQGGDGYTF.

This clonotype was seen at least ten times. The chain combines TRBV29-1 with TRBJ2-7; the D gene is possibly TRBD2 (5 bases). The CDR3 covers 13 residues. Germline V lookup: CDR1 SQVTM, CDR2 ANQGSEA. Trimming removed 5 bases from V and 4 bases from J, with 15 bases in between. The CDR3 region has the DNA TGCAGCGTTATCGCGGGTGAACTATACGAGCAGTACTTC. Translating gives CSVIAGELYEQYF.

V usage is TRBV20-1 and J usage is TRBJ2-4; no definite D call. The end of the DNA aligns better with TRBJ2-7, so the J call may be wrong. Germline V gives CDR1 DFQATT, CDR2 SNEGSKA (reference sequence). The CDR3 has 12 amino acids. The CDR3 coding sequence is TGCAGTGCTAGAAGTGCAGGCTACGAGCAGTACTTC. It translates to CSARSAGYEQYF.

This clonotype was seen more than once but under ten times. At one boundary the junction diverges from the germline segment, which might be a read error. The rearrangement uses TRBV5-5 and TRBJ2-4; D is undetermined. The J call is uncertain, as TRBJ2-7 better fits the DNA end. Per germline, CDR1 SGHKS and CDR2 YYEKEE (reference sequence). This CDR3 has 16 amino acids. The CDR3 protein is CACSSPGSTQPYEQYF. The CDR3 DNA follows: TGTGCCTGCAGCTCCCCCGGATCGACTCAGCCCTACGAGCAGTACTTC.

This clonotype was observed at least ten times. The V call is TRBV7-3, the J call TRBJ2-1, with D maybe TRBD2 (6 bases). V dropped 5 bases and J dropped 0 bases, with 11 bases sitting between them. Germline-derived CDR1 and CDR2 are SGHTA and FQGTGA. There are 15 residues in the CDR3. The CDR3 DNA sequence: TGTGCCAGCAGCCGGGGACTGAGCTCCTACAATGAGCAGTTCTTC. This encodes CASSRGLSSYNEQFF.

This clonotype has more than one count but fewer than ten. V usage is TRBV20-1 and J usage is TRBJ2-7; 9 bases line up with TRBD2. Germline trimming cut 2 bases from V and 0 bases from J; bases unmatched to any gene: 5. Germline lookup yields CDR1 DFQATT and CDR2 SNEGSKA (reference sequence). This CDR3 comprises 15 residues. The CDR3 region is CSARSLAGTSYEQYF. The CDR3 nucleotides read TGCAGTGCTAGATCCCTAGCGGGGACCTCCTACGAGCAGTACTTC.

This clonotype occurred many times. This rearrangement joins TRBV7-2 to TRBJ1-1; D unclear. This CDR3 is built from 14 residues. V was cut by 0 bases and J by 1 base, with 6 bases left in between. In germline, CDR1 is SGHTA, CDR2 FQGNSA. The CDR3 bases are TGTGCCAGCAGCTTAGCACGGGAGAACACTGAAGCTTTCTTT. Translation: CASSLARENTEAFF. Looking up the rest from reference TRBV7-2 and TRBJ1-1 gives the full variable domain: GAGVSQSPSNKVTEKGKDVELRCDPISGHTALYWYRQSLGQGLEFLIYFQGNSAPDKSGLPSDRFSAERTGGSVSTLTIQRTQQEDSAVYLCASSLARENTEAFFGQGTRLTVV.